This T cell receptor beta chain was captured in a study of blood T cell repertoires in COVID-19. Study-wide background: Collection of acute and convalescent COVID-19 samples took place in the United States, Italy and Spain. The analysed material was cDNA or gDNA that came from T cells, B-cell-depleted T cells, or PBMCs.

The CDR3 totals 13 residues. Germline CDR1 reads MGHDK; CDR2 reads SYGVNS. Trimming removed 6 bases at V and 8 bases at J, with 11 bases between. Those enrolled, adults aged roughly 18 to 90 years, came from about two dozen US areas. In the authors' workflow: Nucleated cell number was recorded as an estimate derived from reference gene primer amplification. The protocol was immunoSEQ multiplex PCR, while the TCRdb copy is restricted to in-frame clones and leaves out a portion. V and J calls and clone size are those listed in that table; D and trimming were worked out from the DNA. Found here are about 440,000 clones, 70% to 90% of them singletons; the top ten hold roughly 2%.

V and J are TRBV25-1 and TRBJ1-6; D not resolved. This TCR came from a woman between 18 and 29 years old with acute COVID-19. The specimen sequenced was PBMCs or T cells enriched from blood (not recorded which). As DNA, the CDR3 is TGTGCCAGCAGAACGGGGAATTATTCACCCCTCCACTTT. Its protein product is CASRTGNYSPLHF. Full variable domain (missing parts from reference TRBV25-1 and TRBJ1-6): EADIYQTPRYLVIGTGKKITLECSQTMGHDKMYWYQQDPGMELHLIHYSYGVNSTEKGDLSSESTVSRIRTEHFPLTLESARPSHTSQYLCASRTGNYSPLHFGNGTRLTVT.